This TCR beta chain was recovered during a study of siplizumab effects on memory and regulatory T cells (dated by TCRdb to about 2019). Concerning the study at large: The effect of the anti-CD2 antibody siplizumab on alloreactive T-cell subsets was examined in allogeneic mixed lymphocyte reactions constructed from human PBMCs.

Points the paper makes about the study in general: Whether proliferating Tregs from siplizumab cultures actually had suppressive function was not functionally confirmed. In reactions with siplizumab, an average of about 75% of mappable alloreactive CD4+ clones were Treg-derived, compared with 26.9% in control reactions. Because sequences at frequencies below about 10^-5 were poorly captured, only a minor fraction of alloreactive clones could be mapped back to unstimulated subsets. For roughly 80-95% of proliferating CD4+ or CD8+ clones, no naive or memory phenotype could be assigned. Siplizumab significantly lowered the cumulative frequency of alloreactive sequences that could be traced to unstimulated CD4+ memory T cells. Compared with memory T cells, unstimulated naive T cells appeared more diverse, and naive cells seemed to make a substantial contribution to the alloresponse.

TCRbeta CDR3 sequencing was performed on sorted unstimulated T cells and on proliferating T cells recovered from mixed lymphocyte reactions. Fresh whole blood from approximately ten HLA-typed healthy donors was used to isolate PBMCs. To map where alloreactive clones came from, unstimulated CD4+ regulatory T cells were FACS-sorted. Libraries were constructed by the immunoSEQ multiplex PCR assay. Each sample had some 94,000 TCR templates assayed by the deep sequencing platform. Genomic DNA extracted from sorted T cells was used for TCRbeta CDR3 sequencing. In the source study's methods: The R programming language was used for clonal analysis of TCRbeta CDR3 data. Unstimulated samples were compared with post-reaction CFSE-low samples to define alloreactive CD4+ and CD8+ clones. By matching sequences to the repertoires of sorted unstimulated Treg and non-Treg cells, each alloreactive CD4+ clone was assigned a regulatory or non-regulatory origin. TCRdb limited this immuneACCESS table to in-frame rearrangements with V and J called. A share of clones is missing; checked studies link under half to unresolved V genes, and the rest is unexplained. V, J and clone size are those of that table, while D and trimming were read from the DNA. The sample has some 65,000 clones on record, 88% of them singletons. The ten largest clones take up 1.7% of the sample.

Remarks on this clone: There is no known antigen for this receptor. Base qualities are missing; no much larger clone stands one base away.

The receptor was isolated from a human donor in good health. Sequenced: Tregs sorted from blood.

For the CDR3, the sequence is CASSLEIIAGGTGELFF. In nucleotides, the sequence is TGTGCCAGCAGCTTGGAGATAATAGCGGGAGGCACCGGGGAGCTGTTTTTT. The chain was built from TRBV5-6 and TRBJ2-2; the central 10 bases match TRBD2. At the junction V is shortened by 0 bases and J by 4 bases; bases outside the gene matches: 6. Inclusive of the bounding cysteine and phenylalanine, the CDR3 is 17 residues long. The entry retains the CDR3 DNA only, 51 bases that are in frame from base 1. Based on the germline V gene, the CDR1 and CDR2 sequences are SGHDT and YYEEEE.